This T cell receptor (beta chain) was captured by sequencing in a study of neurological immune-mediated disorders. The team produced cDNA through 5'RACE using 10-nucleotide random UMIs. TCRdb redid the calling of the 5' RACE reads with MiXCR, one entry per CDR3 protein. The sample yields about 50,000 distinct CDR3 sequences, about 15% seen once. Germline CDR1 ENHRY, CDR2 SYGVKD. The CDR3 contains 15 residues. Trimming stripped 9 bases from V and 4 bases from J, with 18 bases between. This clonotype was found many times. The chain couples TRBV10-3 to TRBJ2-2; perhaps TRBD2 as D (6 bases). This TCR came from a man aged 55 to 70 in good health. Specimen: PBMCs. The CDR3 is CAIRSGAGSTGELFF. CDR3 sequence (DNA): TGTGCCATTCGCTCGGGAGCAGGGAGCACCGGGGAGCTGTTTTTT.